Below, 28 T cell receptor beta chains from the same sample are listed, as sequenced in a study of blood T cell repertoires in COVID-19. The data were produced by immunoSEQ multiplex PCR, yet TCRdb's version contains in-frame clones alone and is incomplete. The table includes 150,000 to 200,000 clones, 89% detected once. The material sequenced was peripheral blood. The receptor set was obtained from a man between 60 and 75 years old with acute or convalescent COVID-19.

The gene calls are TRBV9 and TRBJ2-1, with 13 nucleotides matching TRBD2. V shed 2 bases, J shed 0 bases, and the junction held 2 bases outside the gene matches. Germline assignment: CDR1 SGDLS and CDR2 YYNGEE. The CDR3 sequence is 17 residues long. The CDR3 bases are TGTGCCAGCAGCGTGGGACTAGCGGGGACCTCCTACAATGAGCAGTTCTTC. Translated: CASSVGLAGTSYNEQFF.

The chain recombines TRBV2 with TRBJ1-2; possible D gene TRBD1, 5 bases. The CDR3 has 15 amino acids. The germline gives CDR1 SNHLY, CDR2 FYNNEI. V was shortened by 7 bases and J by 6 bases, with 21 bases between the two germline ends. CDR3 coding DNA: TGTGCCAGCACTGAGGGTCAGGGTGTCAAAGATGGCTACACCTTC. Residues: CASTEGQGVKDGYTF.

The chain carries TRBV6-4 and TRBJ1-4, with a possible D match to TRBD1 (5 bases). V was cut by 7 bases and J by 15 bases, with 15 bases left in between. CDR1 and CDR2 (germline): MRHNA, SNTAGT. This CDR3 is built from 11 residues. The CDR3 spells CASILYRDLFF. The CDR3 nucleotides are TGTGCCAGCATCCTTTACCGGGACTTGTTTTTT.

The chain employs TRBV2 and TRBJ1-5; no clear D gene. The CDR3 loop spans 13 amino acids. CDR1 is SNHLY, CDR2 FYNNEI, per germline. The V end was cut by 3 bases, the J end by 2 bases, with 5 bases between. CDR3 in amino acids: CASSDQGNQPQHF. CDR3 nucleotide sequence: TGTGCCAGCAGTGACCAGGGCAATCAGCCCCAGCATTTT.

V usage is TRBV19 and J usage is TRBJ1-5, with TRBD1 identical over 8 bases. CDR1 is LNHDA, CDR2 SQIVND, per germline (reference sequence). The V segment lost 5 bases and the J segment 1 base; nucleotides outside the gene matches: 10. The CDR3 spans 17 residues. The CDR3 sequence: CASSGGTGGASNQPQHF. The CDR3 DNA sequence: TGTGCCAGTAGTGGAGGGACAGGAGGAGCGAGCAATCAGCCCCAGCATTTT. Based on the CDR3 plus reference TRBV19 and TRBJ1-5, the full variable domain is DGGITQSPKYLFRKEGQNVTLSCEQNLNHDAMYWYRQDPGQGLRLIYYSQIVNDFQKGDIAEGYSVSREKKESFPLTVTSAQKNPTAFYLCASSGGTGGASNQPQHFGDGTRLSIL.

This clone was recorded a few times. V usage is TRBV3-1 (or the pseudogene TRBV3-2) and J usage is TRBJ1-5, with D unclear. CDR3 length: 13 amino acids. Between the trimmed V and J ends, which lost 0 bases and 5 bases, there was a span of 5 bases. CDR1 and CDR2 from the germline V gene are LGHDT and YNNKEL (reference sequence). The CDR3 nucleotides read TGTGCCAGCAGCCAAGAGGTAGATCAGCCCCAGCATTTT. Amino acids: CASSQEVDQPQHF.

The chain is built from TRBV12-3 or TRBV12-4 and TRBJ1-1; D may be TRBD1 (6 bases). The CDR3 consists of 13 residues. V gave up 2 bases and J gave up 9 bases, with 13 bases separating them. The CDR3 DNA follows: TGTGCCAGCAGTTTATTGGAACAGGGTAAAGCTTTCTTT. Protein product: CASSLLEQGKAFF.

This rearrangement joins TRBV2 to TRBJ1-6; TRBD1 matches at 8 bases. Looked up from germline, CDR1 is SNHLY and CDR2 is FYNNEI. This CDR3 spans 15 amino acids. The J segment lost 12 bases and the V segment lost 6 bases, leaving 13 bases of the junction unmatched. DNA for the CDR3: TGTGCCAGCAGGGCCCCAGGGGGCGGCCCCGGACCCCTCCACTTT. Encoded protein: CASRAPGGGPGPLHF.

This clone was recorded only once. The chain uses TRBV5-6 and TRBJ2-2, with D possibly TRBD1 on 5 matching bases. This CDR3 has 14 residues. Germline CDR1 is SGHDT and CDR2 is YYEEEE. V was clipped by 2 bases and J by 5 bases, with 10 bases between them. The CDR3 bases are TGTGCCAGCAGCTTAGGCAGGGTGACCGGGGAGCTGTTTTTT. This sequence encodes CASSLGRVTGELFF. The whole variable domain, remainder taken from reference TRBV5-6 and TRBJ2-2, is DAGVTQSPTHLIKTRGQQVTLRCSPKSGHDTVSWYQQALGQGPQFIFQYYEEEERQRGNFPDRFSGHQFPNYSSELNVNALLLGDSALYLCASSLGRVTGELFFGEGSRLTVL.

The chain links TRBV5-4 to TRBJ1-1; possibly TRBD1 for D (5 bases). CDR1 and CDR2 from the germline V gene are SGHNT and YYREEE (reference sequence). This CDR3 is 14 amino acids long. V lost 0 bases to trimming and J lost 10 bases, with 16 bases between them. The DNA for the CDR3 is TGTGCCAGCAGCTTGGCGCAGGGAAGAACTCGAGCTTTCTTT. Protein product: CASSLAQGRTRAFF.

The chain joins TRBV6-5 to TRBJ2-4, with TRBD1 matching over 11 bases. Germline V gene lookup returns CDR1 MNHEY and CDR2 SVGAGI. Unmatched junction bases numbered 1, after V lost 6 bases and J lost 0 bases. This CDR3 comprises 15 residues. The CDR3 region is CASRGQGEAKNIQYF. DNA of the CDR3: TGTGCCAGCAGGGGACAGGGGGAAGCCAAAAACATTCAGTACTTC.

The chain uses TRBV4-1 and TRBJ1-1; 7 bases are shared with TRBD1. V trimming: 3 bases; J trimming: 5 bases; junction bases outside the gene matches: 6. The germline V gene encodes CDR1 MGHRA and CDR2 YSYEKL. The CDR3 is 14 residues long. CDR3 sequence (DNA): TGCGCCAGCAGCCACCGACAGGGAGCAACTGAAGCTTTCTTT. This codes for CASSHRQGATEAFF.

V and J are TRBV11-2 and TRBJ2-1, with D maybe TRBD1 (6 bases). Germline CDR1 SGHAT, CDR2 FQNNGV. This CDR3 spans 14 amino acids. The V end lost 3 bases, the J end lost 7 bases, and 13 bases lay between the germline ends. In DNA form, the CDR3 reads TGTGCCAGCAGCTTCAGGGGCGCCGGGAATGAGCAGTTCTTC. Protein product: CASSFRGAGNEQFF.

The rearrangement links TRBV5-6 to TRBJ1-1, with D possibly TRBD1 on 5 matching bases. Per the germline V gene, CDR1 is SGHDT and CDR2 is YYEEEE. The CDR3 consists of 17 residues. The germline V and J ends were trimmed by 2 bases and 7 bases, with 24 bases remaining between them. The CDR3: CASSFWRVQIVQGEAFF. The CDR3 DNA reads as TGTGCCAGCAGCTTTTGGAGGGTCCAGATAGTGCAGGGTGAAGCTTTCTTT.

This rearrangement joins TRBV7-9 to TRBJ2-3, with 8 bases identical to TRBD1. V lost 5 bases, J lost 6 bases, and 4 bases stayed unmatched. The length of the CDR3 is 13 residues. The V gene's germline CDR1 is SEHNR and CDR2 FQNEAQ (reference sequence). CDR3 loop: CASSPRGPDTQYF. In DNA, the CDR3 is TGTGCCAGCAGCCCCAGGGGGCCGGATACGCAGTATTTT.

The chain couples TRBV6-5 to TRBJ2-2; the match to TRBD1 covers 9 bases. With V trimmed by 7 bases and J by 4 bases, 4 bases remained unmatched. This CDR3 is built from 14 residues. CDR1 and CDR2 from the germline V gene are MNHEY and SVGAGI. The CDR3 spells CASNIQGATGELFF. The CDR3 DNA follows: TGTGCCAGCAACATACAGGGGGCCACCGGGGAGCTGTTTTTT.

The chain employs TRBV4-2 and TRBJ1-6; 7 positions agree with TRBD1. The CDR3 sequence is 16 residues long. The germline V gene encodes CDR1 LGHNA and CDR2 YNFKEQ. V gave up 0 bases and J gave up 6 bases; unmatched junction bases: 5. CDR3: CASSQDASGGNSPLHF. CDR3 sequence (DNA): TGTGCCAGCAGCCAAGACGCGTCAGGGGGTAATTCACCCCTCCACTTT.

This clone was found a few times. The chain recombines TRBV19 with TRBJ1-2, with a weak D call TRBD1 (5 bases). The germline V gene encodes CDR1 LNHDA and CDR2 SQIVND (reference sequence). With 3 bases removed from V and 8 bases from J, the gap between germline ends came to 19 bases. The CDR3 loop spans 15 amino acids. CDR3 nucleotide sequence: TGTGCCAGTAGTATGGTACAGGAAATCAGCGTGGGCTACACCTTC. Translated, it gives CASSMVQEISVGYTF.

Points on this clone: Other nucleotide sequences in the sample specify the same CDR3. The chain joins TRBV18 to TRBJ1-5; D gene unclear. CDR3 size: 13 residues. The V and J ends lost 3 bases and 4 bases respectively, with 7 bases between them. Germline-derived CDR1 and CDR2 are KGHSH and LQKENI. The CDR3 DNA reads TGTGCCAGCTCACCGGCGGGGAATCAGCCCCAGCATTTT. Translating it yields CASSPAGNQPQHF.

The rearrangement joins TRBV4-2 to TRBJ2-5; possible D gene TRBD2, 5 bases. The V end was cut by 1 base, the J end by 5 bases, with 8 bases between. The length of the CDR3 is 13 residues. Germline-derived CDR1 and CDR2 are LGHNA and YNFKEQ. The CDR3 DNA is TGTGCCAGCAGCCAAGTCCGAGGGGAGACCCAGTACTTC. It translates to CASSQVRGETQYF.

This clone occurred once. V and J are TRBV6-2 or TRBV6-3 and TRBJ2-2, with 7 bases identical to TRBD1. CDR3 length: 16 residues. Germline trimming cut 5 bases from V and 8 bases from J; bases unmatched to any gene: 14. Germline CDR1 MNHEY, CDR2 SVGEGT. The DNA of the CDR3 is TGTGCCAGCAGTAACCCGGGACAGCGATTACAAGGGGAGCTGTTTTTT. Its translation is CASSNPGQRLQGELFF.

V and J are TRBV5-6 and TRBJ1-2; D uncertain. The CDR3 spans 13 residues. Germline loops: CDR1 SGHDT, CDR2 YYEEEE. V was shortened by 0 bases and J by 6 bases, with 9 bases between the two germline ends. The CDR3 DNA reads as TGTGCCAGCAGCTTGGCCGGGGTTGATGGCTACACCTTC. Translation gives CASSLAGVDGYTF.

The chain is built from TRBV5-1 and TRBJ2-1, with 10 bases matching TRBD1. Unmatched junction bases numbered 3, after V lost 2 bases and J lost 4 bases. The CDR3 has 15 amino acids. In germline, CDR1 is SGHRS, CDR2 YFSETQ. CDR3 sequence reads: CASSFGTGVYNEQFF. The CDR3 coding sequence is TGCGCCAGCAGCTTTGGGACAGGGGTATACAATGAGCAGTTCTTC.

The chain recombines TRBV9 with TRBJ1-2, with 9 bases aligning to TRBD1. Trimming took 0 bases from V and 6 from J; bases not matched to a gene: 3. The CDR3 runs to 14 residues. Germline assignment: CDR1 SGDLS and CDR2 YYNGEE. CDR3: CASSVGYRGHGYTF. DNA of the CDR3: TGTGCCAGCAGCGTAGGATACAGGGGGCATGGCTACACCTTC.

The J gene is TRBJ1-1, the V gene TRBV29-1; tentatively, D is TRBD1 (6 bases). Germline V gene data show CDR1 as SQVTM and CDR2 as ANQGSEA. CDR3 size: 14 residues. V lost 0 bases, J lost 4 bases, and 12 bases lay in between. The CDR3 reads CSVEDHQGRTEAFF. CDR3 sequence (DNA): TGCAGCGTTGAAGATCACCAGGGGCGCACTGAAGCTTTCTTT.

The chain combines TRBV24-1 with TRBJ2-1; 7 positions match TRBD1. Trimming cost V 2 bases and J 9 bases; bases outside gene matches: 12. This CDR3 region has 16 residues. In germline, CDR1 is KGHDR, CDR2 SFDVKD. CDR3 DNA: TGTGCCACCAGTGATTCAGGGGGACCCCACCGCGCTGAGCAGTTCTTC. Translating it yields CATSDSGGPHRAEQFF.

This sequence joins TRBV7-6 and TRBJ1-2, with D perhaps matching TRBD1 (5 bases). The CDR3 extends over 13 amino acids. Germline CDR1 reads SGHVS; CDR2 reads FNYEAQ. The V end lost 5 bases, the J end lost 3 bases, and 10 bases lay between the germline ends. CDR3 bases: TGTGCCAGCAGCGCCACAGGTGACTATGGCTACACCTTC. This codes for CASSATGDYGYTF.

This clone was detected once. Here the CDR3 DNA reads TGTGCCAGTAGTATCGGACTAGCGGGGGTCACAGATACGCAGTATTTT. Translating gives CASSIGLAGVTDTQYF. The chain links TRBV19 to TRBJ2-3; TRBD2 matches 13 bases. The V gene's germline CDR1 is LNHDA and CDR2 SQIVND (reference sequence). CDR3 length: 16 amino acids. With 3 bases clipped from V and 2 bases from J, the junction kept 2 bases outside the gene matches. Full variable domain (outside the CDR3, taken from reference TRBV19 and TRBJ2-3): DGGITQSPKYLFRKEGQNVTLSCEQNLNHDAMYWYRQDPGQGLRLIYYSQIVNDFQKGDIAEGYSVSREKKESFPLTVTSAQKNPTAFYLCASSIGLAGVTDTQYFGPGTRLTVL.